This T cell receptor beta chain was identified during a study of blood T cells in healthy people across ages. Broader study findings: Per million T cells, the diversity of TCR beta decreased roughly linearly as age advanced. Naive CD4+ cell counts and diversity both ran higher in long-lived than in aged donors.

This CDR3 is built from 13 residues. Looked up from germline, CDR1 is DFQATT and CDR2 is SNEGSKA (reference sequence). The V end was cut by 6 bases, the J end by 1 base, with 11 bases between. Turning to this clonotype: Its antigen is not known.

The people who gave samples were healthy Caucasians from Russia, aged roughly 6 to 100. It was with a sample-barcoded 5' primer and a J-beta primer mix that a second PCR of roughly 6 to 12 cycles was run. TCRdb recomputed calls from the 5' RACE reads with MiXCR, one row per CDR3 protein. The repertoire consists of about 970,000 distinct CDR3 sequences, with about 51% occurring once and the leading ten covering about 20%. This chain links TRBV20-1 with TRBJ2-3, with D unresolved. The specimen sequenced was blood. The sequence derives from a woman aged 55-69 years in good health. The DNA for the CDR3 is TGCAGTGCACCTTCCTTCGGCACAGATACGCAGTATTTT. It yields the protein CSAPSFGTDTQYF.